Here is one T cell receptor beta chain with its context. This record comes from a study of blood T cell repertoires in COVID-19. Overall study context: Samples taken during acute and convalescent COVID-19 were collected in the United States, Italy and Spain. Sample material is recorded as cDNA or gDNA derived from T cells, B-cell-depleted T cells, or PBMCs.

In the authors' workflow: Researchers report that nucleated cell counts were estimated from reference gene primer amplification. Here immunoSEQ multiplex PCR was the method, and the copy in TCRdb shows in-frame clones only, minus some. The V and J calls and clone size are taken from that table; D and trimming were inferred from the DNA. This sample has 25,000 to 30,000 clones; roughly 90% occur once, and the top ten carry about 6%. CDR1 SGHNT and CDR2 YYREEE come from the germline V gene (reference sequence). The V and J ends lost 2 bases and 6 bases respectively, with 12 bases between them. There are 14 residues in the CDR3.

Sequenced sample: peripheral blood. This receptor was identified in a human donor in a cohort sampled during active COVID-19. The chain recombines TRBV5-4 with TRBJ2-1; D might be TRBD2 (5 bases). CDR3 in amino acids: CASSFGIGVNEQFF. The CDR3 region has the DNA TGTGCCAGCAGCTTCGGGATTGGGGTCAATGAGCAGTTCTTC.